Listed below are T cell receptor beta chains from one sample, sequenced in a study of cytomegalovirus exposure and HLA in healthy donors. The protocol was immunoSEQ multiplex PCR, while the TCRdb copy is restricted to in-frame clones and leaves out a portion. The sample includes over 70,000 clones, approximately 77% of them seen just once. The sequenced sample consisted of PBMCs. Receptors were obtained from a man in his thirties or forties in good health and CMV-seronegative. Each CDR3 is given with its conserved first and last residue. The D gene is left open where the match is weak. The listing skips clone size in some rows; elsewhere it reads once, few, many or a size class.

j_call,clone_size,d_call,v_call,cdr3_nt,cdr3_aa
TRBJ2-5,NA,NA,TRBV19,TGTGCCAGTAGTACACAGGGAACGGGAGAGACCCAGTACTTC,CASSTQGTGETQYF
TRBJ2-5,NA,NA,TRBV10-3,TGTGCCATCAGCAAACAGGGATCCCAAGAGACCCAGTACTTC,CAISKQGSQETQYF
TRBJ2-2,NA,NA,TRBV19,TGTGCCAGTAGTAAGGGGGGGGGATACGGCACCGGGGAGCTGTTTTTT,CASSKGGGYGTGELFF
TRBJ1-1,NA,NA,TRBV2,TGTGCCAGCAGGACTCAGGGAAACACTGAAGCTTTCTTT,CASRTQGNTEAFF
TRBJ1-3,few,NA,TRBV5-4,TGTGCCAGCAGCTTGGATTCGGGAACTGGAAACACCATATATTTT,CASSLDSGTGNTIYF
TRBJ2-3,NA,NA,TRBV7-9,TGTGCCAGCAGCCACCGACAGGTAGATACGCAGTATTTT,CASSHRQVDTQYF
TRBJ1-5,NA,TRBD1,TRBV5-1,TGCGCCAGCAGCTTGGACCCAGACAGGGGTAGCAATCAGCCCCAGCATTTT,CASSLDPDRGSNQPQHF
TRBJ2-5,NA,TRBD2,TRBV10-2,TGCGCCAGCAGTGACCTAGCGGGGGGGCTCCGAGAGACCCAGTACTTC,CASSDLAGGLRETQYF
TRBJ1-3,NA,TRBD1,TRBV7-9,TGTGCCAGCAGCCGGACAGGGGTTGGAAACACCATATATTTT,CASSRTGVGNTIYF
TRBJ2-3,NA,TRBD1,TRBV2,TGTGCCAGCAGTGAAGGGGACAGGTTTTCTAGCACAGATACGCAGTATTTT,CASSEGDRFSSTDTQYF
TRBJ1-6,NA,TRBD1,TRBV7-8,TGTGCCAGCAGCCGGGACAGGATACCGAGCTCCTATAATTCACCCCTCCACTTT,CASSRDRIPSSYNSPLHF
TRBJ1-1,NA,NA,TRBV5-6,TGTGCCAGCAGCTTGTTGGGGAGGAACACTGAAGCTTTCTTT,CASSLLGRNTEAFF
TRBJ1-2,few,NA,TRBV4-1,TGCGCCAGCAGCCAGCTCCCGCCCGGGACTTACTATGGCTACACCTTC,CASSQLPPGTYYGYTF
TRBJ2-1,NA,TRBD2,TRBV11-2,TGTGCCAGCAGGCCTTTAGCGGGAGCCTTCAATGAGCAGTTCTTC,CASRPLAGAFNEQFF
TRBJ2-7,NA,TRBD1,TRBV11-3,TGTGCCAGCAGCCGGGACAGAAACTACGAGCAGTACTTC,CASSRDRNYEQYF
TRBJ1-1,once,TRBD1,TRBV19,TGTGCCAGTAGTATTACAGGGGGGCCGAACACTGAAGCTTTCTTT,CASSITGGPNTEAFF
TRBJ2-2,NA,TRBD2,TRBV30,TGTGCCTGGGGGGGACTAGCGGGAGGCTCGCGGACCGGGGAGCTGTTTTTT,CAWGGLAGGSRTGELFF
TRBJ2-7,few,NA,TRBV20-1,TGCAGTGCCATGAACAGGTACGAGCAGTACTTC,CSAMNRYEQYF
TRBJ2-3,NA,TRBD2,TRBV19,TGTGCCAGTAGTCCGGGACTAGCGGGGTACACAGATACGCAGTATTTT,CASSPGLAGYTDTQYF
TRBJ2-3,NA,NA,TRBV7-6,TGTGCCAGCAGCTTATTAGGACAGAACACAGATACGCAGTATTTT,CASSLLGQNTDTQYF
TRBJ2-1,NA,TRBD2,TRBV12-5,TGTGCTAGTGGAAGATTCGAGCGGGGGGGCAATGAGCAGTTCTTC,CASGRFERGGNEQFF
TRBJ1-1,NA,NA,TRBV27,TGTGCCAGCAGCTTAACATCCAACACTGAAGCTTTCTTT,CASSLTSNTEAFF
TRBJ2-1,NA,NA,TRBV2,TGTGCCAGCAGTGCGGGGTACAATGAGCAGTTCTTC,CASSAGYNEQFF
TRBJ2-3,NA,TRBD2,TRBV4-3,TGCGCCAGCAGCCAAGGAGCGGGGGGGGATTATGCGCAGTATTTT,CASSQGAGGDYAQYF
TRBJ1-2,NA,NA,TRBV18,TGTGCCAGCTCAGGAGGATTTGGCGATTTCTATGGCTACACCTTC,CASSGGFGDFYGYTF